One sample yielded the 27 T cell receptor beta chains listed below, sequenced in a study of cytomegalovirus exposure and HLA in healthy donors (dated by TCRdb to the late 2010s). The library was generated by the immunoSEQ multiplex PCR assay. TCRdb re-hosts the immuneACCESS table, in-frame sequences only. Its copies lack some clones; in the studies checked, an unresolved V gene accounts for under half of them, and the cause for the rest is not known. This sample holds about 66,000 clones; 95% to 98% were observed only once. Clones ranked in the top ten supply around 1.5% of the sample. Specimen: PBMCs. The origin of the receptors is a woman younger than 35 in good health and CMV-seropositive.

This chain joins TRBV5-4 and TRBJ1-3; D is perhaps TRBD1 (6 bases). Germline-derived CDR1 and CDR2 are SGHNT and YYREEE (reference sequence). The CDR3 runs to 15 residues. The ends were cut back, 4 bases at V and 3 bases at J, with 14 bases in the middle. This CDR3 is CASSGGPPFGNTIYF. CDR3 DNA: TGTGCCAGCAGCGGGGGCCCGCCGTTTGGAAACACCATATATTTT.

J is TRBJ2-5 and V is TRBV6-5, with 7 bases lining up with TRBD1. V shed 4 bases and J 2 bases; nucleotides not matched to a gene: 1. Germline V gene data show CDR1 as MNHEY and CDR2 as SVGAGI. The CDR3 is 13 amino acids. The CDR3 DNA follows: TGTGCCAGCAGTTGGGGACAGCAAGAGACCCAGTACTTC. Translated, it gives CASSWGQQETQYF.

The chain employs TRBV28 and TRBJ1-1; 9 bases agree with TRBD1. After removal of 5 bases from V and 1 base from J, the junction contained 2 bases not matched to a gene. The CDR3 has 14 amino acids. Looked up from germline, CDR1 is MDHEN and CDR2 is SYDVKM. The CDR3 is CASSKDRGNTEAFF. In DNA, the CDR3 is TGTGCCAGCAGTAAGGACAGGGGGAACACTGAAGCTTTCTTT.

This clone was counted only a few times. This chain connects TRBV10-1 to TRBJ2-7, with D possibly TRBD2 on 5 matching bases. The CDR3 covers 15 residues. Looked up from germline, CDR1 is WNHNN and CDR2 is SYGVQD (reference sequence). V was trimmed by 1 base and J by 0 bases, leaving 10 bases between them. CDR3 sequence: CASSELSGPSYEQYF. CDR3 bases: TGCGCCAGCAGTGAGTTGAGCGGCCCCTCCTACGAGCAGTACTTC.

The rearrangement joins TRBV5-6 to TRBJ1-2; D not resolved. The CDR3 runs 14 residues. The germline V gene encodes CDR1 SGHDT and CDR2 YYEEEE. Trimming shortened V by 4 bases and J by 0 bases, and 10 bases separated the two germline ends. CDR3: CASSPSGTNYGYTF. As DNA, the CDR3 is TGTGCCAGCAGCCCGTCGGGGACTAACTATGGCTACACCTTC.

V usage is TRBV19 and J usage is TRBJ1-4, with a weak D call TRBD1 (5 bases). From germline, CDR1 is LNHDA and CDR2 SQIVND (reference sequence). The CDR3 totals 18 residues. V was shortened by 6 bases and J by 0 bases, with 20 bases between the two germline ends. CDR3 sequence: CASRRWAGNTATNEKLFF. CDR3 coding DNA: TGTGCCAGTAGAAGGTGGGCAGGGAATACCGCAACTAATGAAAAACTGTTTTTT.

J is TRBJ2-7 and V is TRBV7-8, with D possibly TRBD2 on 7 matching bases. Per the germline V gene, CDR1 is SGHVS and CDR2 is FQNEAQ. V lost 4 bases and J 1 base, leaving 23 bases between the germline ends. The CDR3 is made up of 18 amino acids. CDR3 sequence reads: CASSSTFRGAVQSYEQYF. The CDR3 nucleotides are TGTGCCAGCAGCTCTACATTCCGGGGGGCGGTTCAATCCTACGAGCAGTACTTC.

This sequence joins TRBV21-1 and TRBJ1-5; TRBD1 is the table's D call and was not checked against the DNA. TRBV21-1 is described as a pseudogene. There are 16 residues in the CDR3. The CDR3 nucleotides read TGTGCCAGCAGCAAATCCGACGACAGGGTGTATCAGCCCCAGCATTTT. It specifies CASSKSDDRVYQPQHF.

This clone was counted once. The chain has TRBV28 and TRBJ2-7, with a tentative D call TRBD1 (6 bases). The germline V gene has CDR1 MDHEN and CDR2 SYDVKM. The CDR3 contains 14 residues. V was clipped by 3 bases and J by 5 bases, with 14 bases between them. Here the CDR3 reads CASSFGGAVNEQYF. CDR3 DNA: TGTGCCAGCAGTTTTGGGGGCGCGGTAAACGAGCAGTACTTC.

The chain employs TRBV4-1 and TRBJ1-5; TRBD1 is a possible D gene (6 bases). Germline CDR1 and CDR2: MGHRA and YSYEKL. The CDR3 has 13 amino acids. The V gene lost 6 bases and the J gene lost 5 bases, with 11 bases spanning the gap. The CDR3 here is CASSLQGDQPQHF. Written as DNA, the CDR3 is TGCGCCAGCAGTCTACAGGGTGATCAGCCCCAGCATTTT.

The chain employs TRBV6-5 and TRBJ2-7; unclear D gene. The CDR3 runs to 15 residues. The V gene lost 2 bases and the J gene lost 0 bases, with 11 bases spanning the gap. In germline, CDR1 is MNHEY, CDR2 SVGAGI. The CDR3 region is CASSYRSVSSYEQYF. For the CDR3, the DNA is TGTGCCAGCAGTTACCGTTCCGTGAGCTCCTACGAGCAGTACTTC.

CDR3 sequence (DNA): TGTGCCAGCAGCTTAGGCCCTACGGGACAGGTTGCCGGGGAGCTGTTTTTT. Translation: CASSLGPTGQVAGELFF. The chain is built from TRBV7-8 and TRBJ2-2, with TRBD1 identical over 8 bases. This CDR3 has 17 amino acids. V shed 1 base, J shed 6 bases, and the junction held 10 bases outside the gene matches. The germline CDR1 and CDR2 sequences are SGHVS and FQNEAQ.

The V and J genes are TRBV7-2 and TRBJ1-2; weak D call: TRBD1 (5 bases). The germline V and J ends were trimmed by 5 bases and 4 bases, with 11 bases remaining between them. Germline values: CDR1 SGHTA, CDR2 FQGNSA. The CDR3 sequence is 13 residues long. The CDR3 protein is CASSPYGGYGYTF. The CDR3 DNA is TGTGCCAGCAGCCCGTACGGGGGCTATGGCTACACCTTC.

The V gene is TRBV6-5, the J gene TRBJ2-7; 8 bases are shared with TRBD1. The germline gives CDR1 MNHEY, CDR2 SVGAGI. The CDR3 is 15 amino acids. The V segment lost 2 bases and the J segment 4 bases; nucleotides outside the gene matches: 7. CDR3 protein: CASSYRTGGQYEQYF. The CDR3 DNA sequence: TGTGCCAGCAGTTACCGAACAGGGGGTCAATACGAGCAGTACTTC.

The CDR3 nucleotides read TGTGCCAGTAGTATAGGGGGGAGGCCTTTGAACACCGGGGAGCTGTTTTTT. This gives the protein CASSIGGRPLNTGELFF. This chain connects TRBV19 to TRBJ2-2; D might be TRBD2 (6 bases). Germline assignment: CDR1 LNHDA and CDR2 SQIVND (reference sequence). The CDR3 length is 17 residues. With 1 base removed from V and 1 base from J, the gap between germline ends came to 13 bases.

The gene calls are TRBV18 and TRBJ2-2, with D possibly being TRBD1 (5 bases). V gave up 3 bases and J gave up 5 bases, with 13 bases separating them. The CDR3 spans 15 residues. CDR1 and CDR2 (germline): KGHSH, LQKENI. The CDR3 DNA follows: TGTGCCAGCTCACCGCAGGGTATGGGGACCGGGGAGCTGTTTTTT. Amino acid sequence: CASSPQGMGTGELFF.

Worth noting for this clone: This same CDR3 is encoded by further DNA sequences in the sample. The chain recombines TRBV4-2 with TRBJ1-1, with a possible D match to TRBD1 (6 bases). Germline values: CDR1 LGHNA, CDR2 YNFKEQ. V lost 0 bases, J lost 5 bases, and 7 bases lay in between. This CDR3 is built from 13 residues. CDR3 nucleotides: TGTGCCAGCAGCCAAGACAGGGGAACTGAAGCTTTCTTT. It is translated as CASSQDRGTEAFF.

The chain couples TRBV27 to TRBJ1-3; the D is unclear. The germline V gene has CDR1 MNHEY and CDR2 SMNVEV (reference sequence). The CDR3 consists of 11 residues. Trimming pared 10 bases from V and 0 bases from J, leaving 4 bases between. CDR3 sequence reads: CATSSGNTIYF. Here the CDR3 DNA reads TGTGCCACCTCCTCTGGAAACACCATATATTTT.

The J gene is TRBJ2-7, the V gene TRBV7-9; 7 bases map to TRBD1. Germline V gene sequence: CDR1 SEHNR, CDR2 FQNEAQ (reference sequence). Losses at the gene ends were 2 bases for V and 3 bases for J; bases not matched to a gene: 7. This CDR3 spans 15 amino acids. As DNA, the CDR3 is TGTGCCAGCAGCTTATTCCGGGACAGCGACTACGAGCAGTACTTC. Encoded protein: CASSLFRDSDYEQYF.

The V and J genes are TRBV5-4 and TRBJ2-3, with 7 bases identical to TRBD2. Germline V lookup: CDR1 SGHNT, CDR2 YYREEE (reference sequence). J lost 0 bases, V lost 10 bases, and 8 bases had no gene match. CDR3 length: 14 amino acids. CDR3 sequence reads: CAGAGEISTDTQYF. The CDR3 DNA sequence: TGTGCCGGGGCGGGGGAAATTAGCACAGATACGCAGTATTTT. The variable domain in full, with the rest retrieved from reference TRBV5-4 and TRBJ2-3, is ETGVTQSPTHLIKTRGQQVTLRCSSQSGHNTVSWYQQALGQGPQFIFQYYREEENGRGNFPPRFSGLQFPNYSSELNVNALELDDSALYLCAGAGEISTDTQYFGPGTRLTVL.

The chain links TRBV6-6 to TRBJ2-7; D unresolved. This CDR3 has 12 residues. V was cut by 5 bases and J by 2 bases, with 7 bases left in between. The germline V gene encodes CDR1 MNHNY and CDR2 SVGAGI (reference sequence). The DNA for the CDR3 is TGTGCCAGCAGTCAAGACACCTACGAGCAGTACTTC. It yields the protein CASSQDTYEQYF.

The chain is built from TRBV6-4 and TRBJ2-3; 8 nucleotides line up with TRBD2. CDR3 length equals 15 residues. The V gene end was trimmed by 3 bases and the J gene end by 3 bases; junction bases not matched to a gene: 5. Germline CDR1 is MRHNA and CDR2 is SNTAGT. CDR3 nucleotide sequence: TGTGCCAGCAGTGAGGTAGCGGGGAGTACAGATACGCAGTATTTT. As protein: CASSEVAGSTDTQYF.

The chain recombines TRBV27 with TRBJ2-7; 10 bases line up with TRBD2. Per the germline V gene, CDR1 is MNHEY and CDR2 is SMNVEV (reference sequence). V lost 6 bases and J lost 4; bases outside the gene matches: 18. The CDR3 totals 18 residues. The CDR3 DNA reads TGTGCCAGCAGCCGAACGATTAGGGAACTAGCGGGGACTTACGAGCAGTACTTC. Its protein product is CASSRTIRELAGTYEQYF.

This chain connects TRBV7-3 to TRBJ2-1; D remains ambiguous. The CDR3 has 13 residues. Trimming left V 1 base short and J 6 bases short, with 7 bases between. Germline V gene data show CDR1 as SGHTA and CDR2 as FQGTGA. CDR3 bases: TGTGCCAGCAGCTTAATTTCAGGCAATGAGCAGTTCTTC. Translated: CASSLISGNEQFF.

The chain links TRBV7-6 to TRBJ2-7, with 9 bases identical to TRBD1. CDR1 is SGHVS and CDR2 is FNYEAQ in the germline V gene. The CDR3 spans 14 residues. The V segment lost 6 bases and the J segment 2 bases; nucleotides outside the gene matches: 5. CDR3 sequence (DNA): TGTGCCAGCAGTTTCGGGACAGGGACCTACGAGCAGTACTTC. Protein product: CASSFGTGTYEQYF. Complete variable domain (other parts from reference TRBV7-6 and TRBJ2-7): GAGVSQSPRYKVTKRGQDVALRCDPISGHVSLYWYRQALGQGPEFLTYFNYEAQQDKSGLPNDRFSAERPEGSISTLTIQRTEQRDSAMYRCASSFGTGTYEQYFGPGTRLTVT.

The V and J genes are TRBV28 and TRBJ1-2; 7 bases are shared with TRBD1. The CDR3 contains 16 residues. CDR1 MDHEN and CDR2 SYDVKM come from the germline V gene. The V segment lost 8 bases and the J segment 1 base; nucleotides outside the gene matches: 13. CDR3 sequence reads: CASRQVTGPINYGYTF. CDR3 in DNA: TGTGCCAGCCGCCAAGTGACAGGGCCCATTAACTATGGCTACACCTTC.

The table lists this clone with a few counts. The chain combines TRBV4-1 with TRBJ2-2, with 10 bases aligning to TRBD2. The germline gives CDR1 MGHRA, CDR2 YSYEKL. This CDR3 region has 17 residues. With V trimmed by 4 bases and J by 1 base, 6 bases remained unmatched. The CDR3 DNA sequence: TGCGCCAGCAGCCCCCGACGGACTAGCGGGAACACCGGGGAGCTGTTTTTT. Translating gives CASSPRRTSGNTGELFF.